The present T cell receptor beta chain was sequenced within a study of beta chain features in type 1 diabetes. The study's findings and limits: The naive, central memory and Treg TCRB repertoires of patients appeared to be more similar to one another than those of healthy donors. Shorter TCRB CDR3s, moderately but significantly so, were found in Type 1 diabetes patients in all four CD4+ subsets. Whether TCRB rearrangement is influenced by HLA type was left unresolved in this analysis.

One heparinised blood draw averaging about 110 mL was given by each donor. Purity exceeding 95% was reached by all sorted populations. This clone was picked up a small number of times. Its antigen remains unidentified. Other DNA sequences of this sample code for an identical CDR3. The CDR3 has 13 residues. The V end lost 1 base, the J end lost 8 bases, and 11 bases lay between the germline ends. Germline V CDR1 and CDR2: LNHDA, SQIVND (reference sequence). TCRB transcripts that were expressed got sequenced, as all of the isolated RNA had been reverse transcribed. Here immunoSEQ multiplex PCR was the method, and the copy in TCRdb shows in-frame clones only, minus some. The sample has around 650,000 clones; around an eighth are singletons.

The TCR originated in a man aged 30-40 years with type 1 diabetes. The chain joins TRBV19 to TRBJ1-2, with D possibly TRBD1 on 5 matching bases. Input material: naive CD4+ T cells from blood. The CDR3 DNA reads as TGTGCCAGTAGTATAGGGCAGGGAAGGGGCTACACCTTC. Protein product: CASSIGQGRGYTF.